This TCR beta chain originates from a study of spatial heterogeneity in lung cancer. Time point in this sample: blood at routine non-recurrence follow-up after resection. Whole RNA was taken from tumor, nontumor lung or frozen PBMC; it was then sequenced unsorted. This clonotype occurred a few times. This CDR3 has 17 amino acids. V was pared by 4 bases and J by 2 bases, with 10 bases of the junction left unmatched. Per germline, CDR1 SGHRS and CDR2 YFSETQ. TCRdb used MiXCR to reprocess the 5' RACE reads, holding one entry per CDR3 protein. The sample has around 110,000 distinct CDR3 sequences, more than 9% seen once.

The chain carries TRBV5-1 and TRBJ2-3; 10 bases agree with TRBD2. The material sequenced was PBMCs, taken at follow-up. The clonotype comes from a male donor with early-stage non-small cell lung cancer. CDR3: CASSKAGTSVLTDTQYF. As DNA, the CDR3 is TGCGCCAGCAGCAAAGCCGGGACTAGCGTTCTCACAGATACGCAGTATTTT. Filled out from reference TRBV5-1 and TRBJ2-3, the complete variable domain reads KAGVTQTPRYLIKTRGQQVTLSCSPISGHRSVSWYQQTPGQGLQFLFEYFSETQRNKGNFPGRFSGRQFSNSRSEMNVSTLELGDSALYLCASSKAGTSVLTDTQYFGPGTRLTVL.